These 31 T cell receptor beta chains came from one sample sequenced in a study of blood T cell repertoires in COVID-19. Method: immunoSEQ multiplex PCR; TCRdb's copy keeps in-frame clones and lacks some. The profile shows over 90,000 clones, roughly 89% of them singletons. Sequences were obtained from peripheral blood. All receptors derive from a woman between 50 and 59 years old with COVID-19, enrolled during active disease.

The rearrangement joins TRBV10-3 to TRBJ2-2, with 8 nucleotides matching TRBD1. Germline V CDR1 and CDR2: ENHRY, SYGVKD. V shed 6 bases, J shed 3 bases, and the junction held 6 bases outside the gene matches. The CDR3 has 15 residues. CDR3 DNA: TGTGCCATCAGCCAGACAGGGGTATACACCGGGGAGCTGTTTTTT. This encodes CAISQTGVYTGELFF.

The rearrangement joins TRBV5-1 to TRBJ1-1; D gene unclear. Germline lookup yields CDR1 SGHRS and CDR2 YFSETQ. The V end was cut by 6 bases, the J end by 3 bases, with 18 bases between. The CDR3 sequence is 15 residues long. In nucleotides, the CDR3 is TGCGCCAGCAATCCAGGTCCCGGGGAGTACACTGAAGCTTTCTTT. Its translation: CASNPGPGEYTEAFF.

The chain recombines TRBV7-8 with TRBJ1-1; D not resolved. V shed 4 bases and J shed 1 base, with 13 bases lying between them. The CDR3 has 15 amino acids. The germline gives CDR1 SGHVS, CDR2 FQNEAQ. CDR3 residues: CASSSPGTKNTEAFF. CDR3 sequence (DNA): TGTGCCAGCAGCTCTCCGGGAACCAAGAACACTGAAGCTTTCTTT.

This clone was counted a single time. J is TRBJ2-3 and V is TRBV2, with a possible D match to TRBD2 (5 bases). From germline, CDR1 is SNHLY and CDR2 FYNNEI. Trimming removed 0 bases at V and 10 bases at J, with 20 bases between. This CDR3 comprises 16 residues. DNA of the CDR3: TGTGCCAGCAGTGAAGCGCAAAGGAGGACTGTCGTGGCGCAGTATTTT. This translates into CASSEAQRRTVVAQYF.

This sequence joins TRBV19 and TRBJ1-3; D may be TRBD1 (5 bases). CDR1 and CDR2 from the germline V gene are LNHDA and SQIVND (reference sequence). The CDR3 length is 17 residues. V was clipped by 6 bases and J by 0 bases, with 18 bases between them. CDR3 nucleotide sequence: TGTGCCAGTAGAGTTACTTTACAGGCGTTCTCTGGAAACACCATATATTTT. The encoded protein is CASRVTLQAFSGNTIYF.

The genes are TRBV19 and TRBJ1-5; D is uncertain. The CDR3 has 16 amino acids. Germline V lookup: CDR1 LNHDA, CDR2 SQIVND (reference sequence). Trimming removed 0 bases at V and 2 bases at J, with 11 bases between. The CDR3 is CASSIDGRLGNQPQHF. The CDR3 DNA reads as TGTGCCAGTAGTATAGATGGGAGGCTGGGCAATCAGCCCCAGCATTTT.

The V gene is TRBV9, the J gene TRBJ1-2; D is ambiguous. The CDR3 is made up of 13 amino acids. V dropped 5 bases and J dropped 5 bases, with 13 bases sitting between them. Germline CDR1 and CDR2: SGDLS and YYNGEE. The CDR3 DNA reads as TGTGCCAGCAGTACGAGGGTAAATTATGGCTACACCTTC. Translating it yields CASSTRVNYGYTF.

This chain uses TRBV6-1 with TRBJ1-1; 7 nucleotides align to TRBD1. The J segment lost 4 bases and the V segment lost 1 base, leaving 6 bases of the junction unmatched. Germline V gene lookup returns CDR1 MNHNS and CDR2 SASEGT. CDR3 size: 15 residues. This CDR3 reads CASSEDTGALTEAFF. In DNA, the CDR3 is TGTGCCAGCAGTGAAGATACAGGGGCTCTCACTGAAGCTTTCTTT.

The chain recombines TRBV30 with TRBJ2-3; D gene ambiguous. Germline CDR1 GTSNPN, CDR2 SVGIG (reference sequence). This CDR3 is built from 12 residues. Trimming cost V 4 bases and J 4 bases, with 9 bases left between them. CDR3 bases: TGTGCCTGGACCCCAGGCGCAGATACGCAGTATTTT. Translating it yields CAWTPGADTQYF.

The V gene is TRBV18, the J gene TRBJ2-7; TRBD2 aligns across 7 bases. Germline V gene data show CDR1 as KGHSH and CDR2 as LQKENI. Losses at the gene ends were 3 bases for V and 5 bases for J; bases not matched to a gene: 7. The CDR3 totals 14 residues. The CDR3 nucleotides read TGTGCCAGCTCACCTCGCGGGGGAGGCGACGAGCAGTACTTC. Its protein product is CASSPRGGGDEQYF.

The rearrangement links TRBV5-6 to TRBJ1-2; 9 positions match TRBD1. The CDR3 contains 14 residues. The ends lost 0 bases at V and 5 bases at J; junction bases unmatched: 2. In germline, CDR1 is SGHDT, CDR2 YYEEEE. CDR3 protein: CASSLEGTGYGYTF. Here the CDR3 DNA reads TGTGCCAGCAGCTTGGAGGGGACAGGGTATGGCTACACCTTC.

The chain links TRBV19 to TRBJ2-6; D is possibly TRBD1 (5 bases). CDR1 is LNHDA, CDR2 SQIVND, per germline (reference sequence). The CDR3 is made up of 15 amino acids. V was trimmed by 5 bases and J by 2 bases, leaving 10 bases between them. The CDR3 sequence: CASSGSRAGANVLTF. DNA of the CDR3: TGTGCCAGTAGTGGTTCCAGGGCTGGGGCCAACGTCCTGACTTTC.

The V and J genes are TRBV19 and TRBJ1-1; 12 bases agree with TRBD1. The CDR3 loop spans 16 amino acids. Germline CDR1 reads LNHDA; CDR2 reads SQIVND (reference sequence). Trimming cost V 7 bases and J 4 bases; bases outside gene matches: 10. The CDR3 region is CASTFRGTGGPTEAFF. CDR3 nucleotides: TGTGCCAGTACCTTTAGGGGGACAGGGGGCCCCACTGAAGCTTTCTTT.

V gene TRBV28 combines with J gene TRBJ2-1; 9 bases align to TRBD1. The CDR3 extends over 15 amino acids. Germline V gene lookup returns CDR1 MDHEN and CDR2 SYDVKM. Unmatched junction bases numbered 9, after V lost 2 bases and J lost 10 bases. The CDR3 spells CASSLPGTGINEQFF. As DNA, the CDR3 is TGTGCCAGCAGTTTACCCGGGACAGGGATCAACGAGCAGTTCTTC. The full variable domain, its missing parts supplied by reference TRBV28 and TRBJ2-1, is DVKVTQSSRYLVKRTGEKVFLECVQDMDHENMFWYRQDPGLGLRLIYFSYDVKMKEKGDIPEGYSVSREKKERFSLILESASTNQTSMYLCASSLPGTGINEQFFGPGTRLTVL.

The rearrangement joins TRBV19 to TRBJ1-2, with 8 bases that match TRBD1. Germline CDR1 LNHDA, CDR2 SQIVND (reference sequence). This CDR3 region has 13 residues. Trimming at V came to 6 bases and at J to 8 bases, leaving 8 bases not matched to a gene. This chain's CDR3 is CASSLGTGEGYTF. Here the CDR3 DNA reads TGTGCCAGTAGCCTCGGGACAGGCGAGGGCTACACCTTC.

The chain recombines TRBV27 with TRBJ1-5; D is perhaps TRBD1 (6 bases). CDR1 is MNHEY and CDR2 is SMNVEV in the germline V gene (reference sequence). CDR3 length equals 13 residues. The V and J ends lost 4 bases and 7 bases respectively, with 11 bases between them. CDR3 region: CASSYQGPQPQHF. CDR3 sequence (DNA): TGTGCCAGCAGTTATCAGGGGCCACAGCCCCAGCATTTT.

The chain is built from TRBV5-3 and TRBJ2-5, with D perhaps TRBD2 (6 bases). TRBV5-3 is recorded as an ORF, its role being uncertain. This CDR3 is built from 14 residues. Between the trimmed V and J ends, which lost 7 bases and 2 bases, there was a span of 15 bases. Here the CDR3 reads CARRPGGLQETQYF. In DNA form, the CDR3 reads TGTGCCAGACGACCCGGAGGACTACAAGAGACCCAGTACTTC.

The CDR3 nucleotides are TGTGCCAGTGCGGCTAACGGGAAGGCTGGAAACACCATATATTTT. The encoded protein is CASAANGKAGNTIYF. This chain uses TRBV19 with TRBJ1-3; D is uncertain. CDR1 and CDR2 from the germline V gene are LNHDA and SQIVND (reference sequence). V was shortened by 8 bases and J by 2 bases, with 16 bases between the two germline ends. The length of the CDR3 is 15 residues.

This clone was counted a few times. The chain carries TRBV9 and TRBJ1-2; possibly TRBD1 for D (6 bases). Trimming removed 0 bases at V and 2 bases at J, with 23 bases between. CDR1 is SGDLS, CDR2 YYNGEE, per germline. This CDR3 has 19 amino acids. The CDR3 here is CASSVDPRAGDIYNYGYTF. CDR3 DNA: TGTGCCAGCAGCGTAGATCCGAGGGCAGGGGACATATACAACTATGGCTACACCTTC.

V is TRBV4-1 and J is TRBJ2-7, with a weak D call TRBD2 (5 bases). Trimming stripped 1 base from V and 4 bases from J, with 14 bases between. The CDR3 is made up of 15 amino acids. The germline gives CDR1 MGHRA, CDR2 YSYEKL. CDR3 sequence reads: CASSQVSAPGYEQYV. CDR3 DNA: TGCGCCAGCAGCCAAGTCTCCGCCCCGGGGTACGAGCAGTACGTC.

V gene TRBV5-8 combines with J gene TRBJ1-3; maybe TRBD1 (5 bases). The CDR3 runs 16 residues. Germline-derived CDR1 and CDR2 are SGHTS and YDEGEE. The V and J ends lost 2 bases and 1 base respectively, with 13 bases between them. The CDR3 sequence is CASSFRIRESGNTIYF. The CDR3 DNA sequence: TGTGCCAGCAGCTTCCGGATCAGGGAATCTGGAAACACCATATATTTT.

The chain joins TRBV19 to TRBJ1-1; 7 nucleotides align to TRBD1. Germline trimming cut 8 bases from V and 1 base from J; bases unmatched to any gene: 4. The germline gives CDR1 LNHDA, CDR2 SQIVND (reference sequence). The CDR3 loop spans 13 amino acids. CDR3 nucleotide sequence: TGTGCCAGTGCCGACAGGGCGAACACTGAAGCTTTCTTT. As protein: CASADRANTEAFF.

The gene calls are TRBV7-3 and TRBJ2-7, with 7 bases fitting TRBD2. The CDR3 length is 15 residues. CDR1 is SGHTA and CDR2 is FQGTGA in the germline V gene. V was pared by 2 bases and J by 3 bases, with 7 bases of the junction left unmatched. CDR3 in DNA: TGTGCCAGCAGCTTACGGGCGGGGGAAGACTACGAGCAGTACTTC. Its translation: CASSLRAGEDYEQYF.

V and J are TRBV6-5 and TRBJ2-2; 7 bases are shared with TRBD1. Germline lookup yields CDR1 MNHEY and CDR2 SVGAGI. This CDR3 region has 13 residues. J was trimmed by 0 bases and V by 11 bases; bases with no gene match: 3. The CDR3 spells CAARGPNTGELFF. In DNA form, the CDR3 reads TGTGCCGCGAGGGGGCCGAACACCGGGGAGCTGTTTTTT.

The chain links TRBV12-5 to TRBJ1-2; 10 bases are shared with TRBD1. CDR1 and CDR2 from the germline V gene are LGHNT and FRNRAP. Trimming removed 5 bases from V and 7 bases from J; junction bases left unmatched: 10. The CDR3 is made up of 15 amino acids. The CDR3 bases are TGTGCTAGTGGTCCCGACTCAGACAGGGGGCCTGGCTACACCTTC. This sequence encodes CASGPDSDRGPGYTF.

J is TRBJ1-4 and V is TRBV2; D unclear. Trimming removed 8 bases at V and 4 bases at J, with 11 bases between. From germline, CDR1 is SNHLY and CDR2 FYNNEI. This CDR3 is built from 13 residues. Written as DNA, the CDR3 is TGTGCCAGCCTGGGAGGGTATAATGAAAAACTGTTTTTT. This gives the protein CASLGGYNEKLFF.

The chain has TRBV7-8 and TRBJ2-3; perhaps TRBD2 as D (7 bases). V was trimmed by 2 bases and J by 1 base, leaving 22 bases between them. CDR1 and CDR2 (germline): SGHVS, FQNEAQ. CDR3 length: 19 residues. The CDR3 sequence: CASSLPFEWGGAGTDTQYF. CDR3 nucleotides: TGTGCCAGCAGCTTACCGTTTGAATGGGGGGGGGCTGGCACAGATACGCAGTATTTT.

The gene calls are TRBV2 and TRBJ2-7, with D unclear. The CDR3 runs to 12 residues. Deletions cut 6 bases from V and 2 bases from J, with 8 bases between. Per the germline V gene, CDR1 is SNHLY and CDR2 is FYNNEI. The chain's CDR3 is CASRTPAYEQYF. The CDR3, as DNA: TGTGCCAGCAGGACTCCTGCCTACGAGCAGTACTTC. The full variable domain, rest sourced from reference TRBV2 and TRBJ2-7, is EPEVTQTPSHQVTQMGQEVILRCVPISNHLYFYWYRQILGQKVEFLVSFYNNEISEKSEIFDDQFSVERPDGSNFTLKIRSTKLEDSAMYFCASRTPAYEQYFGPGTRLTVT.

J is TRBJ1-6 and V is TRBV5-1, with TRBD1 matching 7 bases. Looked up from germline, CDR1 is SGHRS and CDR2 is YFSETQ. Trimming cost V 3 bases and J 8 bases; bases outside gene matches: 11. The CDR3 has 16 amino acids. The CDR3 DNA is TGCGCCAGCAGCTCCGGGACAGAGGGAATATATTCACCCCTCCACTTT. This encodes CASSSGTEGIYSPLHF.

This clone was detected only once. The V and J genes are TRBV5-1 and TRBJ1-4; D is unresolved. V lost 4 bases to trimming and J lost 0 bases, with 10 bases between them. The length of the CDR3 is 15 residues. Germline CDR1 and CDR2: SGHRS and YFSETQ. This CDR3 reads CASSLPGTTNEKLFF. The CDR3 DNA sequence: TGCGCCAGCAGCCTCCCCGGGACAACTAATGAAAAACTGTTTTTT.

This clone was observed once. V gene TRBV30 combines with J gene TRBJ1-5; D perhaps matches TRBD1 (6 bases). V was shortened by 1 base and J by 2 bases, with 9 bases between the two germline ends. The germline V gene encodes CDR1 GTSNPN and CDR2 SVGIG (reference sequence). CDR3 size: 14 residues. CDR3 region: CAWSEAGGNQPQHF. The CDR3 DNA is TGTGCCTGGAGTGAAGCAGGGGGCAATCAGCCCCAGCATTTT.